This entry lists 15 T cell receptor beta chains sequenced from one sample in a study of cytomegalovirus exposure and HLA in healthy donors (dated by TCRdb to about 2017). Library preparation used the immunoSEQ multiplex PCR assay. For the multiplex PCR, a mixture combining 60 forward primers for TCR Vbeta segments and 13 reverse primers for TCR Jbeta segments was used. TCRdb obtained this table from immuneACCESS and retained in-frame rearrangements with V and J assigned. These tables miss some clones; where compared with another copy, unresolved V genes account for less than half of the shortfall, and the remainder is unexplained. This sample comprises about 130,000 clones, approximately 79% of them detected only once. The ten largest account for 1.1% of the sample. Source material: PBMCs. Receptors were obtained from a male donor in good health and CMV-seronegative.

This clone was recorded a few times. This rearrangement joins TRBV9 to TRBJ2-4, with TRBD2 matching 7 bases. V was pared by 0 bases and J by 8 bases, with 8 bases of the junction left unmatched. The CDR3 is made up of 15 amino acids. Germline V gives CDR1 SGDLS, CDR2 YYNGEE. The CDR3 is CASSVGPGGTDIQYF. The CDR3 DNA reads TGTGCCAGCAGCGTAGGCCCCGGGGGGACGGACATTCAGTACTTC. The whole variable domain, filled in from reference TRBV9 and TRBJ2-4, reads DSGVTQTPKHLITATGQRVTLRCSPRSGDLSVYWYQQSLDQGLQFLIQYYNGEERAKGNILERFSAQQFPDLHSELNLSSLELGDSALYFCASSVGPGGTDIQYFGAGTRLSVL.

In this sample, this clone turned up once. The chain employs TRBV19 and TRBJ2-1; possibly TRBD1 for D (6 bases). Germline assignment: CDR1 LNHDA and CDR2 SQIVND (reference sequence). The CDR3 has 18 residues. The V gene lost 0 bases and the J gene lost 0 bases, with 15 bases spanning the gap. In DNA, the CDR3 is TGTGCCAGTAGTATAGACAGGGGATGGGGGAGCTCCTACAATGAGCAGTTCTTC. Residues: CASSIDRGWGSSYNEQFF.

V gene TRBV5-5 combines with J gene TRBJ2-1, with D possibly matching TRBD2 (5 bases). Per the germline V gene, CDR1 is SGHKS and CDR2 is YYEKEE (reference sequence). V lost 0 bases, J lost 4 bases, and 8 bases lay in between. This CDR3 has 14 residues. The CDR3 loop reads CASSLGGLYNEQFF. The CDR3 DNA reads TGTGCCAGCAGCTTGGGCGGGCTGTACAATGAGCAGTTCTTC.

The gene calls are TRBV9 and TRBJ2-3, with 16 positions matching TRBD2. From germline, CDR1 is SGDLS and CDR2 YYNGEE. The CDR3 contains 16 residues. V shed 2 bases, J shed 8 bases, and the junction held 5 bases outside the gene matches. The CDR3 sequence: CASSVGTSGGAGTQYF. The CDR3 DNA sequence: TGTGCCAGCAGCGTCGGGACTAGCGGGGGGGCAGGTACGCAGTATTTT.

The chain has TRBV10-2 and TRBJ2-7, with a weak D call TRBD1 (5 bases). Germline V gene data show CDR1 as WSHSY and CDR2 as SAAADI. V shed 2 bases and J shed 6 bases, with 5 bases lying between them. The CDR3 loop spans 11 amino acids. The CDR3 sequence: CASSEQGEQYF. The CDR3 DNA reads as TGCGCCAGCAGTGAGCAGGGCGAGCAGTACTTC.

The chain joins TRBV10-3 to TRBJ2-3; TRBD1 aligns across 7 bases. The V gene's germline CDR1 is ENHRY and CDR2 SYGVKD. V was clipped by 6 bases and J by 1 base; unmatched bases: 1. The CDR3 has 13 residues. The CDR3 reads CAISQGGTDTQYF. The CDR3 nucleotides are TGTGCCATCAGCCAGGGGGGCACAGATACGCAGTATTTT.

CDR3 sequence (DNA): TGTGCCAGCAGTCCTACGGACAGGTTCTACGAGCAGTACTTC. Amino acids: CASSPTDRFYEQYF. V gene TRBV6-1 combines with J gene TRBJ2-7, with 7 bases identical to TRBD1. CDR1 and CDR2 from the germline V gene are MNHNS and SASEGT. The CDR3 covers 14 residues. V shed 5 bases and J 3 bases; nucleotides not matched to a gene: 7.

This clone was recorded a few times. This rearrangement joins TRBV7-9 to TRBJ2-1; tentatively, D is TRBD1 (6 bases). This CDR3 spans 12 amino acids. Between the trimmed V and J ends, which lost 2 bases and 7 bases, there was a span of 6 bases. CDR1 is SEHNR, CDR2 FQNEAQ, per germline (reference sequence). The CDR3 coding sequence is TGTGCCAGCAGCTTACAGGGGAATGAGCAGTTCTTC. Encoded protein: CASSLQGNEQFF.

The chain links TRBV5-6 to TRBJ2-3; 7 bases are a match to TRBD1. Germline CDR1 is SGHDT and CDR2 is YYEEEE. The CDR3 totals 14 residues. Trimming cost V 0 bases and J 3 bases; bases outside gene matches: 1. The DNA of the CDR3 is TGTGCCAGCAGCTTGGACAGGGGAACAGATACGCAGTATTTT. Translating it yields CASSLDRGTDTQYF.

This clone was seen more than once but under ten times. The chain has TRBV5-8 and TRBJ1-2; possible D gene TRBD1, 6 bases. Germline values: CDR1 SGHTS, CDR2 YDEGEE. Trimming left V 6 bases short and J 3 bases short, with 18 bases between. The CDR3 is 15 residues long. The CDR3 coding sequence is TGTGCCAGCACCAATCGACCACAGGGCCACTATGGCTACACCTTC. Translating it yields CASTNRPQGHYGYTF.

V gene TRBV5-1 combines with J gene TRBJ2-5; TRBD1 matches 11 bases. The CDR3 loop spans 15 amino acids. The ends lost 4 bases at V and 2 bases at J; junction bases unmatched: 4. Germline V gene lookup returns CDR1 SGHRS and CDR2 YFSETQ. CDR3 sequence reads: CASSGDRGIQETQYF. For the CDR3, the DNA is TGCGCCAGCAGCGGGGACAGGGGGATACAAGAGACCCAGTACTTC.

The V gene is TRBV29-1, the J gene TRBJ2-5, with 8 bases lining up with TRBD2. Trimming removed 7 bases from V and 5 bases from J; junction bases left unmatched: 6. This CDR3 spans 12 amino acids. Germline CDR1 SQVTM, CDR2 ANQGSEA. CDR3 bases: TGCAGCGGACGACTAGCGTCGGAGACCCAGTACTTC. Translating it yields CSGRLASETQYF.

The rearrangement links TRBV7-9 to TRBJ1-6, with 7 positions matching TRBD1. The CDR3 runs to 16 residues. Germline CDR1 and CDR2: SEHNR and FQNEAQ (reference sequence). Trimming at V came to 6 bases and at J to 4 bases, leaving 9 bases not matched to a gene. This CDR3 reads CASSRQGSGYNSPLHF. DNA for the CDR3: TGTGCCAGCAGTCGACAGGGTAGCGGATATAATTCACCCCTCCACTTT.

The chain employs TRBV21-1 and TRBJ2-6; the table assigns TRBD2, which was not confirmed against the DNA. TRBV21-1 is designated a pseudogene. The CDR3 loop spans 17 amino acids. This CDR3 reads CASSKGRINSGANVLTF. DNA for the CDR3: TGTGCCAGCAGCAAAGGGAGGATCAACTCTGGGGCCAACGTCCTGACTTTC.

The table lists this clone with a count of one. This rearrangement joins TRBV30 to TRBJ1-1; 9 nucleotides agree with TRBD1. The CDR3 runs to 13 residues. V gave up 3 bases and J gave up 11 bases; unmatched junction bases: 10. Germline CDR1 reads GTSNPN; CDR2 reads SVGIG (reference sequence). CDR3 DNA sequence: TGTGCCTGGAGGGGACAGGGCCCCGCACGGGCTTTCTTT. Protein product: CAWRGQGPARAFF.